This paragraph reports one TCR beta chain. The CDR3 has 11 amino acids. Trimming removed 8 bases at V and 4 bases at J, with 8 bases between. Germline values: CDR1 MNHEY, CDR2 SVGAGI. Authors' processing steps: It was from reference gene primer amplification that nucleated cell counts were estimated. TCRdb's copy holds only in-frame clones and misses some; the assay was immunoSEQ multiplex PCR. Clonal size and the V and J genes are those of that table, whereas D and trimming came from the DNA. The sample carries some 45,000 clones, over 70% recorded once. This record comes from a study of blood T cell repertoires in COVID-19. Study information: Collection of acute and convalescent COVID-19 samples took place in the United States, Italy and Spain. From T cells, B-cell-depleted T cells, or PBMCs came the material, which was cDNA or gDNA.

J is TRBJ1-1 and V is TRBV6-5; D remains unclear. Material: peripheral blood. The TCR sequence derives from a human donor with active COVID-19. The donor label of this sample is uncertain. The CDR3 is CASGRSTEAFF. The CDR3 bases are TGTGCCAGCGGGAGGAGCACTGAAGCTTTCTTT.